This T cell receptor beta chain was captured in a study of blood T cell repertoires in COVID-19. In the original workflow: Amplification with reference gene primers provided the estimates of nucleated cell counts. The method was immunoSEQ multiplex PCR; TCRdb's version includes in-frame clones alone and lacks a portion of them. That table is the source of V, J and clone size, and D and trimming were worked out from the DNA. The table lists roughly 310,000 clones, roughly 90% of them singletons. The CDR3 is 15 residues long. The germline CDR1 and CDR2 sequences are GTSNPN and SVGIG (reference sequence). Germline trimming cut 1 base from V and 3 bases from J; bases unmatched to any gene: 6.

Sequencing was carried out using peripheral blood. The chain carries TRBV30 and TRBJ1-5, with 7 nucleotides matching TRBD1. The receptor's source is a woman between 50 and 59 years old with active or convalescent COVID-19. DNA for the CDR3: TGTGCCTGGAGTGGTAAAGGGACAGCCAATCAGCCCCAGCATTTT. It is translated as CAWSGKGTANQPQHF. The whole variable domain, remainder taken from reference TRBV30 and TRBJ1-5, is SQTIHQWPATLVQPVGSPLSLECTVEGTSNPNLYWYRQAAGRGLQLLFYSVGIGQISSEVPQNLSASRPQDRQFILSSKKLLLSDSGFYLCAWSGKGTANQPQHFGDGTRLSIL.